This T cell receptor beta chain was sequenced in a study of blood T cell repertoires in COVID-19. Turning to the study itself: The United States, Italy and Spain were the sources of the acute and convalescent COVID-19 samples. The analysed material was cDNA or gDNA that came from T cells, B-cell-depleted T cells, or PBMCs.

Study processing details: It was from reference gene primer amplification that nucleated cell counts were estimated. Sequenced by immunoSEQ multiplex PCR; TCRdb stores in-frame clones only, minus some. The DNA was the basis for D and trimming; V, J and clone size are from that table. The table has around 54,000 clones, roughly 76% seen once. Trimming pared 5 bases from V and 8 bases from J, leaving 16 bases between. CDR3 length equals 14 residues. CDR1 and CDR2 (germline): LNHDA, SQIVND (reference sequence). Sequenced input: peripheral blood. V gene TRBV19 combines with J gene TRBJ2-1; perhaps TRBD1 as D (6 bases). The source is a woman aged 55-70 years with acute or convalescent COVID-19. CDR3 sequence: CASSRSGGHDEQFF. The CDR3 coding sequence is TGTGCCAGTAGTCGCAGTGGGGGCCACGATGAGCAGTTCTTC.